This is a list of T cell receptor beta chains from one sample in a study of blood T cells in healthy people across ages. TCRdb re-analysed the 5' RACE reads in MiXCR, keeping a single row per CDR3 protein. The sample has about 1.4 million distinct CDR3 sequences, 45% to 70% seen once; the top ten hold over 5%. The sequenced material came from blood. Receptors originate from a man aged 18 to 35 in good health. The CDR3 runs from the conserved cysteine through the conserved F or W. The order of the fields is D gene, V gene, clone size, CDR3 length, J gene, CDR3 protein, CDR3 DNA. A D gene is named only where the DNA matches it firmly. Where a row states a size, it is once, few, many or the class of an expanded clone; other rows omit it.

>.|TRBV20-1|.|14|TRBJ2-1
CSARVTGPLNEQFF
TGCAGTGCTAGAGTGACGGGCCCCCTGAACGAGCAGTTCTTC
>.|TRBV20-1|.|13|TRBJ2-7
CSALSRGAYEQYF
TGCAGTGCCCTTAGTAGGGGCGCCTACGAGCAGTACTTC
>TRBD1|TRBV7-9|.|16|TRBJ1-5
CASRNRTGGVGQPQHF
TGTGCCAGCAGAAATAGGACAGGGGGCGTTGGGCAGCCCCAGCATTTT
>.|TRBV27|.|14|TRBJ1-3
CASSSLFSGNTIYF
TGTGCCAGCAGTTCCTTATTCTCTGGAAACACCATATATTTT
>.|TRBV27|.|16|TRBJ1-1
CASSPAEPKLNTEAFF
TGCGCCAGCAGTCCCGCGGAACCGAAATTGAACACTGAAGCTTTCTTT
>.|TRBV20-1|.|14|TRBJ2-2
CSGSELMNTGELFF
TGCAGTGGTAGTGAACTCATGAACACCGGGGAGCTGTTTTTT
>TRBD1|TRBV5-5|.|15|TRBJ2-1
CASSLGTELYNEQFF
TGTGCCAGCAGCTTAGGGACAGAACTCTACAATGAGCAGTTCTTC
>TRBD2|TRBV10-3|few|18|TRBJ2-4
CASQEDVGAGGSLGEQYF
TGTGCCAGTCAAGAAGATGTGGGAGCGGGGGGCTCCCTTGGGGAGCAGTACTTC
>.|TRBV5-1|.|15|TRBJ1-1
CASSLAVGRATEAFF
TGCGCCAGCAGCTTGGCGGTTGGTCGGGCCACTGAAGCTTTCTTT
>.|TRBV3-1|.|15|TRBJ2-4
CASSQVGGTGNIQYF
TGTGCCAGCAGCCAAGTAGGAGGGACCGGAAACATTCAGTACTTC
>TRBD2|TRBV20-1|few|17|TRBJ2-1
CSARDRVSGGIRNEQFF
TGCAGTGCTAGAGATCGGGTTAGCGGGGGCATACGCAATGAGCAGTTCTTC
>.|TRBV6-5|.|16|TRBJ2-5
CASRVTYGLQQETQYF
TGTGCCAGCAGAGTTACGTATGGACTTCAACAAGAGACCCAGTACTTC
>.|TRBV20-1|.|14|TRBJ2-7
CSARQGGSRYEQYF
TGCAGTGCTAGGCAAGGGGGTAGTAGGTACGAGCAGTACTTC
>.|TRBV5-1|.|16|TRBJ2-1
CASSLASWVRYNEQFF
TGCGCCAGCAGCTTGGCTAGCTGGGTCAGATACAATGAGCAGTTCTTC
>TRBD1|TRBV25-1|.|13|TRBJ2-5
CASRTTGYHEQYF
TGTGCCAGCAGAACGACAGGGTATCATGAGCAGTACTTC
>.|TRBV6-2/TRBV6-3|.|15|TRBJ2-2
CASTNRAANTGELFF
TGTGCCAGCACCAACAGGGCCGCGAACACCGGGGAGCTGTTTTTT
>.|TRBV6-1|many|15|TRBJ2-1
CASRLDSSSYNEQFF
TGTGCCAGCAGGCTGGACAGTAGCTCCTACAATGAGCAGTTCTTC
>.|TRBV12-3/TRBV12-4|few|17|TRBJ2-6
CASSFGSLSSGANVLTF
TGTGCCAGCAGTTTCGGGTCCTTATCCTCTGGGGCCAACGTCCTGACTTTC
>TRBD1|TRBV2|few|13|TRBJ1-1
CASRTGASTEAFF
TGTGCCAGCAGGACAGGGGCTTCTACTGAAGCTTTCTTT
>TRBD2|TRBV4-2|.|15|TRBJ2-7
CASRPGTSGYYEQYF
TGTGCCAGCAGACCCGGGACTAGCGGCTACTACGAGCAGTACTTC
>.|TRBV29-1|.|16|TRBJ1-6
CSAGMGRRLGNSPLHF
TGCAGCGCGGGGATGGGGCGGCGCCTGGGGAATTCACCCCTCCACTTT
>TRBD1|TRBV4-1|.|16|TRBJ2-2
CASSQDPNRGTGELFF
TGCGCCAGCAGCCAAGATCCTAACAGGGGAACCGGGGAGCTGTTTTTT
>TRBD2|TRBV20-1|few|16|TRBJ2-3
CSATGLAGGSGDTQYF
TGCAGTGCTACAGGACTAGCGGGAGGGTCCGGAGATACGCAGTATTTT
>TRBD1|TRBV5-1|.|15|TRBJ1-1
CASSYGQGMNTEAFF
TGCGCCAGCAGCTACGGACAGGGCATGAACACTGAAGCTTTCTTT